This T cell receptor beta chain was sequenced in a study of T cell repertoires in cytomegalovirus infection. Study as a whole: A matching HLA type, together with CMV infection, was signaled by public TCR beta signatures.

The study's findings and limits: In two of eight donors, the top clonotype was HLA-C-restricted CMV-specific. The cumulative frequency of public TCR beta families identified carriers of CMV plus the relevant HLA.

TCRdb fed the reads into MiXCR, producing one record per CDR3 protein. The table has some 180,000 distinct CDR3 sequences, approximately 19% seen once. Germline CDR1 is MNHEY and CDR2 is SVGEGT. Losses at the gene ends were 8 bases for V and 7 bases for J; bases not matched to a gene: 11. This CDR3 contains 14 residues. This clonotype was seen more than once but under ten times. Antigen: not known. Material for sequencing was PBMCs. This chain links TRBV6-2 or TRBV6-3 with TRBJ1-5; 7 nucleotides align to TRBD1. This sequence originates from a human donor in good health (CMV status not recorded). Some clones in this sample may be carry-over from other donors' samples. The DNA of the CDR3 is TGTGCCAGCGGCACAGGGGCGCTGGGGCAGCCCCAGCATTTT. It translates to CASGTGALGQPQHF.